The source of this TCR beta chain is a study of blood T cell repertoires in COVID-19. Study-level information: The origin of the acute and convalescent COVID-19 samples was the United States, Italy and Spain.

Source study methods: Amplification of reference gene primers was used by the study to estimate nucleated cell counts. Method: immunoSEQ multiplex PCR; TCRdb's copy keeps in-frame clones and lacks some. V and J calls and clone size are those listed in that table; D and trimming were worked out from the DNA. There are 250,000 to 300,000 clones in the sample; approximately 90% occur only once, and 3% lies in the top ten. V lost 6 bases to trimming and J lost 6 bases; unmatched junction nucleotides: 4. This CDR3 region has 15 residues. Germline values: CDR1 MNHEY, CDR2 SVGEGT. The chain combines TRBV6-2 or TRBV6-3 with TRBJ2-1, with 14 positions matching TRBD2. The receptor comes from a woman in her twenties or thirties with active or convalescent COVID-19. Sequencing was carried out using peripheral blood. CDR3 residues: CASSRGLAGVNEQFF. The CDR3 DNA sequence: TGTGCCAGCAGCCGGGGACTAGCGGGGGTCAATGAGCAGTTCTTC.